This T cell receptor (beta chain) derives from a study of tissue T cells after allogeneic stem cell transplantation. This clone was observed a handful of times. The antigen is unknown. The CDR3 covers 14 residues. CDR1 and CDR2 from the germline V gene are MNHEY and SVGAGI. V lost 4 bases and J lost 2, with 11 bases in between. Sequencing of TCRbeta CDR3 at survey depth gave sequences and template counts. Sequencing used immunoSEQ multiplex PCR; TCRdb keeps in-frame clones, though not all of them. This repertoire shows thousands of clones, over 55% found once; its top ten account for less than 25%. Study-wide findings and caveats: Tissue-detected TCR repertoire was only partly captured by blood and spleen T cells.

The source of this sequence is an older male donor with lung cancer. The gene calls are TRBV6-5 and TRBJ1-2, with D maybe TRBD1 (6 bases). Sequenced material: tissue from the jejunum, taken at autopsy. CDR3 in DNA: TGTGCCAGCAGTTCCTGGACAGAGAACTATGGCTACACCTTC. Protein product: CASSSWTENYGYTF.